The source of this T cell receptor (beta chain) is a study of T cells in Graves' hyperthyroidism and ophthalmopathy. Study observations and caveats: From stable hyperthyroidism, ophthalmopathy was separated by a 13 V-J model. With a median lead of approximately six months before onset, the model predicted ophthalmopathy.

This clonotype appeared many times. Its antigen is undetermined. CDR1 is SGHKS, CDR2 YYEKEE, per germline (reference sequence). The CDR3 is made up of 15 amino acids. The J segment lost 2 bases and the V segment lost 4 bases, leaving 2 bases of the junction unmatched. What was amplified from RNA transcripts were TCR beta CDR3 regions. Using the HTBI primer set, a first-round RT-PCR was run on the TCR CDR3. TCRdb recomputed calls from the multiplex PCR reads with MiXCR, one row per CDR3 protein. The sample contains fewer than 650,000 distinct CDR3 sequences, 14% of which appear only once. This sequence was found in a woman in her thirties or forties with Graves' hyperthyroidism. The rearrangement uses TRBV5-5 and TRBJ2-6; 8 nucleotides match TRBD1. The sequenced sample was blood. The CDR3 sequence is CASSTQGAGANVLTF. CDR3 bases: TGTGCCAGCAGCACACAGGGGGCTGGGGCCAACGTCCTGACTTTC.